Here is one TCR beta chain with its context. What it binds is not known. The sample comes from a study of cytomegalovirus exposure and HLA in healthy donors. Study-level findings and limits: The dataset shows that most TCR sequences were rare, while some public TCRs occurred in many donors. Cytomegalovirus-associated TCR beta chains were listed, numbering more than 150.

Primers included in the PCR were 60 Vbeta and 13 Jbeta primers. This table comes from immunoSEQ multiplex PCR, and its TCRdb copy is limited to in-frame clones, with some not included. The sample lists about 200,000 clones, around 86% occurring once. In germline, CDR1 is SNHLY, CDR2 FYNNEI. CDR3 size: 14 residues. The J segment lost 3 bases and the V segment lost 5 bases, leaving 6 bases of the junction unmatched. Sequencing used PBMCs. The origin of this receptor is a woman in her fifties or sixties in good health and CMV-seropositive. This chain connects TRBV2 to TRBJ2-7, with TRBD1 matching 8 bases. CDR3 protein: CASSPGTGVYEQYF. CDR3 DNA sequence: TGTGCCAGCAGTCCCGGGACAGGCGTCTACGAGCAGTACTTC. Full variable domain (outside the CDR3, taken from reference TRBV2 and TRBJ2-7): EPEVTQTPSHQVTQMGQEVILRCVPISNHLYFYWYRQILGQKVEFLVSFYNNEISEKSEIFDDQFSVERPDGSNFTLKIRSTKLEDSAMYFCASSPGTGVYEQYFGPGTRLTVT.